What follows are 31 T cell receptor beta chains derived from one specimen sequenced in a study of beta chain features in type 1 diabetes. The study reverse transcribed the entire isolated RNA, so it sequenced expressed TCRB transcripts. The table came from immunoSEQ multiplex PCR; TCRdb's copy has only in-frame clones and leaves some out. The top ten hold over 0.35% of the sample, which has under 90,000 clones, roughly 30% seen once. The sequenced sample was stem cell memory CD4+ T cells from blood. Source of these receptors: a woman between 18 and 30 years old in good health.

This clone was picked up a small number of times. The chain carries TRBV19 and TRBJ2-5; TRBD1 matches at 10 bases. V shed 4 bases, J shed 4 bases, and the junction held 9 bases outside the gene matches. Germline CDR1 is LNHDA and CDR2 is SQIVND (reference sequence). The CDR3 sequence is 16 residues long. The CDR3 protein is CASSTIDRGPGETQYF. The CDR3 region has the DNA TGTGCCAGTAGTACGATCGACAGGGGGCCTGGAGAGACCCAGTACTTC.

This clone was detected only a few times. The chain joins TRBV6-5 to TRBJ2-2; D call uncertain. Germline CDR1 reads MNHEY; CDR2 reads SVGAGI. The V gene lost 0 bases and the J gene lost 7 bases, with 6 bases spanning the gap. CDR3 length: 13 residues. The CDR3 is CASSYSTGGELFF. CDR3 sequence (DNA): TGTGCCAGCAGTTACTCGACGGGCGGGGAGCTGTTTTTT.

The rearrangement joins TRBV5-1 to TRBJ2-1, with D tentatively TRBD2 (6 bases). V was clipped by 4 bases and J by 14 bases, with 13 bases between them. Germline-derived CDR1 and CDR2 are SGHRS and YFSETQ. The CDR3 length is 11 residues. CDR3 in amino acids: CASSLEGWEFF. The CDR3 DNA follows: TGCGCCAGCAGCCTGGAGGGGTGGGAGTTCTTC.

The V call is TRBV19, the J call TRBJ1-2; TRBD1 might be the D (6 bases). The CDR3 consists of 12 residues. Per germline, CDR1 LNHDA and CDR2 SQIVND (reference sequence). V lost 5 bases to trimming and J lost 7 bases, with 11 bases between them. The CDR3 region has the DNA TGTGCCAGTAGTCGGGGACAAGTTGGCTACACCTTC. This sequence encodes CASSRGQVGYTF.

V is TRBV6-5 and J is TRBJ1-1, with 7 bases matching TRBD1. Germline-derived CDR1 and CDR2 are MNHEY and SVGAGI. The CDR3 length is 15 residues. The V gene end was trimmed by 3 bases and the J gene end by 0 bases; junction bases not matched to a gene: 4. The CDR3 loop reads CASSYAGGMNTEAFF. CDR3 DNA: TGTGCCAGCAGTTATGCAGGGGGTATGAACACTGAAGCTTTCTTT.

V is TRBV2 and J is TRBJ1-5; perhaps TRBD1 as D (5 bases). V lost 5 bases to trimming and J lost 15 bases, with 20 bases between them. The CDR3 length is 13 residues. Germline V gene lookup returns CDR1 SNHLY and CDR2 FYNNEI. CDR3 DNA sequence: TGTGCCAGCAGTCCGGGACTGGCGTCATCAAGGCATTTT. This gives the protein CASSPGLASSRHF. Full variable domain (missing parts from reference TRBV2 and TRBJ1-5): EPEVTQTPSHQVTQMGQEVILRCVPISNHLYFYWYRQILGQKVEFLVSFYNNEISEKSEIFDDQFSVERPDGSNFTLKIRSTKLEDSAMYFCASSPGLASSRHFGDGTRLSIL.

The chain joins TRBV19 to TRBJ2-1, with 10 bases fitting TRBD2. Germline CDR1 reads LNHDA; CDR2 reads SQIVND (reference sequence). V trimming: 10 bases; J trimming: 3 bases; junction bases outside the gene matches: 9. The CDR3 loop spans 15 amino acids. CDR3 loop: CAIGRRTSGYNEQFF. In DNA, the CDR3 is TGTGCCATAGGGAGGAGGACTAGCGGCTACAATGAGCAGTTCTTC.

This clone was picked up many times. This rearrangement joins TRBV29-1 to TRBJ2-7; D gene ambiguous. CDR3 length: 15 residues. Germline-derived CDR1 and CDR2 are SQVTM and ANQGSEA. The germline V and J ends were trimmed by 0 bases and 0 bases, with 12 bases remaining between them. CDR3 in DNA: TGCAGCGTTGAAGATGGTCCAGGTCGCTCCTACGAGCAGTACTTC. This encodes CSVEDGPGRSYEQYF.

The chain uses TRBV18 and TRBJ2-2; TRBD1 aligns across 10 bases. The junction had 3 bases not matched to a gene; V was cut back by 3 bases and J by 2 bases. Germline V gene data show CDR1 as KGHSH and CDR2 as LQKENI. CDR3 length: 16 residues. CDR3 DNA: TGTGCCAGCTCACCCTGGACAGGGGGAAACACCGGGGAGCTGTTTTTT. Translation: CASSPWTGGNTGELFF.

J is TRBJ1-5 and V is TRBV7-2, with D unresolved. The length of the CDR3 is 14 residues. From germline, CDR1 is SGHTA and CDR2 FQGNSA. V shed 1 base and J shed 7 bases, with 11 bases lying between them. DNA of the CDR3: TGTGCCAGCAGCTTAGGGCGGCTCGGACAGCCCCAGCATTTT. Residues: CASSLGRLGQPQHF.

This clone was detected a few times. The chain carries TRBV18 and TRBJ1-5; D unclear. Germline V lookup: CDR1 KGHSH, CDR2 LQKENI. The CDR3 extends over 15 amino acids. Trimming took 3 bases from V and 3 from J, leaving 12 bases between them. The CDR3 coding sequence is TGTGCCAGCTCACCGCAGGTGGGCCACAATCAGCCCCAGCATTTT. The encoded protein is CASSPQVGHNQPQHF. Filled out from reference TRBV18 and TRBJ1-5, the complete variable domain reads NAGVMQNPRHLVRRRGQEARLRCSPMKGHSHVYWYRQLPEEGLKFMVYLQKENIIDESGMPKERFSAEFPKEGPSILRIQQVVRGDSAAYFCASSPQVGHNQPQHFGDGTRLSIL.

The chain is built from TRBV9 and TRBJ2-5, with D possibly TRBD1 on 5 matching bases. CDR1 is SGDLS and CDR2 is YYNGEE in the germline V gene. This CDR3 contains 16 residues. V was clipped by 0 bases and J by 5 bases, with 17 bases between them. The CDR3 spells CASSVASTVGTETQYF. The CDR3 nucleotides read TGTGCCAGCAGCGTAGCTTCGACAGTTGGTACGGAGACCCAGTACTTC.

This rearrangement joins TRBV4-1 to TRBJ2-1; 8 positions agree with TRBD2. The CDR3 has 18 amino acids. Looked up from germline, CDR1 is MGHRA and CDR2 is YSYEKL. Losses at the gene ends were 0 bases for V and 0 bases for J; bases not matched to a gene: 7. CDR3 in amino acids: CASSQEGVAGLSYNEQFF. The CDR3 nucleotides are TGCGCCAGCAGCCAAGAGGGAGTAGCGGGACTCTCCTACAATGAGCAGTTCTTC.

The rearrangement uses TRBV18 and TRBJ1-2; 7 bases fit TRBD1. J was trimmed by 6 bases and V by 2 bases; bases with no gene match: 9. This CDR3 is built from 15 residues. Germline V CDR1 and CDR2: KGHSH, LQKENI. The CDR3, as DNA: TGTGCCAGCTCACCAACACAGGGGATCAAAGATGGCTACACCTTC. Amino acids: CASSPTQGIKDGYTF.

The V and J genes are TRBV9 and TRBJ2-5, with D tentatively TRBD1 (6 bases). Trimming removed 0 bases from V and 3 bases from J, with 9 bases in between. Germline V lookup: CDR1 SGDLS, CDR2 YYNGEE. The CDR3 totals 14 residues. CDR3 region: CASSVDPGEETQYF. The CDR3 bases are TGTGCCAGCAGCGTAGATCCAGGGGAAGAGACCCAGTACTTC.

The chain combines TRBV11-2 with TRBJ2-2; possible D gene TRBD1, 5 bases. Per the germline V gene, CDR1 is SGHAT and CDR2 is FQNNGV. The V gene lost 2 bases and the J gene lost 4 bases, with 11 bases spanning the gap. The CDR3 covers 15 residues. CDR3 amino acids: CASSLWAGLTGELFF. CDR3 DNA sequence: TGTGCCAGCAGCTTATGGGCAGGGCTCACCGGGGAGCTGTTTTTT. Drawing the rest from reference TRBV11-2 and TRBJ2-2, the complete variable domain is EAGVAQSPRYKIIEKRQSVAFWCNPISGHATLYWYQQILGQGPKLLIQFQNNGVVDDSQLPKDRFSAERLKGVDSTLKIQPAKLEDSAVYLCASSLWAGLTGELFFGEGSRLTVL.

This sequence joins TRBV11-3 and TRBJ2-1; a weak D match, TRBD1 (5 bases). The CDR3 loop spans 14 amino acids. V was cut by 5 bases and J by 4 bases, with 12 bases left in between. Germline CDR1 SGHNT, CDR2 YENEEA. CDR3 sequence reads: CASSLRQGYNEQFF. CDR3 sequence (DNA): TGTGCCAGCAGCCTTAGGCAGGGATACAATGAGCAGTTCTTC.

The chain links TRBV7-3 to TRBJ2-1, with D perhaps TRBD1 (6 bases). The CDR3 loop spans 14 amino acids. Germline CDR1 and CDR2: SGHTA and FQGTGA. V lost 5 bases to trimming and J lost 8 bases, with 16 bases between them. CDR3 nucleotide sequence: TGTGCCAGCAGCGCCAGACAGGATGGTGATGAGCAGTTCTTC. Amino acid sequence: CASSARQDGDEQFF.

The rearrangement links TRBV4-1 to TRBJ1-3, with D possibly matching TRBD1 (5 bases). This CDR3 comprises 16 residues. V lost 1 base, J lost 0 bases, and 10 bases lay in between. Germline lookup yields CDR1 MGHRA and CDR2 YSYEKL. The CDR3 region is CASSQAGGPSGNTIYF. CDR3 in DNA: TGCGCCAGCAGCCAAGCCGGGGGACCCTCTGGAAACACCATATATTTT.

Comment on this clone: The junction differs from germline at one of its ends, possibly a read error. V is TRBV9 and J is TRBJ2-1; TRBD2 matches 8 bases. The germline gives CDR1 SGDLS, CDR2 YYNGEE. CDR3 length: 16 residues. The CDR3: CASSVGPSGGYNEQLF. The CDR3 DNA reads TGTGCCAGCAGCGTAGGACCCAGCGGGGGCTACAATGAGCAGCTCTTC.

Of note for this clone: Mismatch with germline at one junction end may stem from a read error. The chain employs TRBV4-1 and TRBJ1-3; D remains ambiguous. Germline V gene lookup returns CDR1 MGHRA and CDR2 YSYEKL. The CDR3 spans 16 residues. The CDR3 nucleotides are TGCGCCAGCAGCAAAGACCGGGAGAACTCTGGAAACACCATATATTTT. Amino acid sequence: CASSKDRENSGNTIYF.

This chain joins TRBV6-6 and TRBJ2-5; D is possibly TRBD1 (5 bases). Germline assignment: CDR1 MNHNY and CDR2 SVGAGI (reference sequence). CDR3 length: 13 residues. The V and J ends lost 4 bases and 7 bases respectively, with 13 bases between them. The CDR3 spells CASSSDTAGTQYF. The CDR3 bases are TGTGCCAGCAGTTCGGACACTGCCGGGACCCAGTACTTC.

This clone has a handful of counts. Other DNA sequences in the sample encode the same CDR3. The chain carries TRBV14 and TRBJ2-3; D is undetermined. CDR3 length equals 14 residues. CDR1 and CDR2 from the germline V gene are SGHDN and FVKESK. V was cut by 1 base and J by 4 bases, with 9 bases left in between. DNA of the CDR3: TGTGCCAGCAGCCAAGGAGGTCCCGCAGATACGCAGTATTTT. Translation: CASSQGGPADTQYF.

The gene calls are TRBV9 and TRBJ2-3; the D gene is possibly TRBD2 (6 bases). CDR1 is SGDLS and CDR2 is YYNGEE in the germline V gene. The CDR3 has 15 residues. V shed 3 bases and J shed 0 bases, with 11 bases lying between them. The CDR3 here is CASSGRERSTDTQYF. DNA of the CDR3: TGTGCCAGCAGCGGACGGGAGCGGAGCACAGATACGCAGTATTTT. The whole variable domain, filled in from reference TRBV9 and TRBJ2-3, reads DSGVTQTPKHLITATGQRVTLRCSPRSGDLSVYWYQQSLDQGLQFLIQYYNGEERAKGNILERFSAQQFPDLHSELNLSSLELGDSALYFCASSGRERSTDTQYFGPGTRLTVL.

CDR3 protein: CASSYYGGETQYF. In nucleotides, the CDR3 is TGTGCCAGCAGTTACTACGGGGGAGAGACCCAGTACTTC. The chain has TRBV6-6 and TRBJ2-5, with D possibly TRBD2 on 6 matching bases. With 1 base removed from V and 4 bases from J, the gap between germline ends came to 7 bases. CDR3 length: 13 amino acids. Germline V CDR1 and CDR2: MNHNY, SVGAGI (reference sequence).

This clone turned up a few times. The V and J genes are TRBV18 and TRBJ1-2, with 8 nucleotides matching TRBD1. The CDR3 extends over 15 amino acids. V trimming: 0 bases; J trimming: 5 bases; junction bases outside the gene matches: 5. Looked up from germline, CDR1 is KGHSH and CDR2 is LQKENI. The CDR3 spells CASSPPDRVKYGYTF. CDR3 DNA: TGTGCCAGCTCACCACCGGACAGGGTTAAATATGGCTACACCTTC.

This clone appeared a few times. This rearrangement joins TRBV5-1 to TRBJ2-3, with 12 bases that match TRBD2. The CDR3 is 18 amino acids. CDR1 and CDR2 (germline): SGHRS, YFSETQ. The trim removed 0 bases at V and 4 bases at J, leaving 9 bases unmatched. This CDR3 is CASSLGLAGAGTADTQYF. The CDR3 region has the DNA TGCGCCAGCAGCTTGGGACTAGCGGGAGCCGGTACCGCAGATACGCAGTATTTT.

Comment on this clone: Compared with germline, one end of the junction differs, possibly owing to a read error. The J gene is TRBJ2-3, the V gene TRBV7-9, with TRBD2 matching over 7 bases. The CDR3 consists of 17 residues. Germline V gene sequence: CDR1 SEHNR, CDR2 FQNEAQ (reference sequence). The CDR3 DNA reads as TGTGCCAGCAGCCTAGCAAGTCTAGCGGCTAGCACAGATACGCAGTATTTT. It specifies CASSLASLAASTDTQYF. Full variable domain (outside the CDR3, taken from reference TRBV7-9 and TRBJ2-3): DTGVSQNPRHKITKRGQNVTFRCDPISEHNRLYWYRQTLGQGPEFLTYFQNEAQLEKSRLLSDRFSAERPKGSFSTLEIQRTEQGDSAMYLCASSLASLAASTDTQYFGPGTRLTVL.

This rearrangement joins TRBV13 to TRBJ2-1; TRBD2 agrees at 11 bases. The length of the CDR3 is 18 residues. The trim removed 1 base at V and 1 base at J, leaving 6 bases unmatched. The germline V gene encodes CDR1 PRHDT and CDR2 FYEKMQ (reference sequence). The CDR3 DNA sequence: TGTGCCAGCAGCTTAGCTAGCGGGAGGACCTTTTCCTACAATGAGCAGTTCTTC. Amino acids: CASSLASGRTFSYNEQFF.

This chain joins TRBV10-2 and TRBJ2-5; D uncertain. Germline V gene sequence: CDR1 WSHSY, CDR2 SAAADI. This CDR3 has 13 residues. The V end lost 2 bases, the J end lost 4 bases, and 8 bases lay between the germline ends. The DNA for the CDR3 is TGCGCCAGCAGTGAGGGAGTCGCAGAGACCCAGTACTTC. Residues: CASSEGVAETQYF.

This clone was picked up a small number of times. Distinct nucleotide sequences in the sample also encode this CDR3. The chain joins TRBV19 to TRBJ1-1; TRBD1 matches at 8 bases. The CDR3 spans 13 residues. V lost 6 bases, J lost 2 bases, and 2 bases stayed unmatched. The germline V gene encodes CDR1 LNHDA and CDR2 SQIVND (reference sequence). Here the CDR3 reads CASSDRGNTEAFF. The CDR3, as DNA: TGTGCCAGTAGCGACAGGGGAAACACTGAAGCTTTCTTT.